Each of the 4 T cell receptor beta chains below was sequenced from the same sample in a study of blood T cell repertoires in COVID-19. Clones were sequenced by immunoSEQ multiplex PCR, and TCRdb holds only the in-frame ones, with some missing. The data contain around 300,000 clones, around 87% of them seen just once; the ten biggest clones take up over 4%. The sequenced sample was PBMCs or T cells enriched from blood (not recorded which). The origin of the receptors is a woman in her twenties or thirties who had recovered from COVID-19.

The chain combines TRBV9 with TRBJ1-6; D is unresolved. This CDR3 spans 14 amino acids. V was clipped by 0 bases and J by 11 bases, with 12 bases between them. CDR1 SGDLS and CDR2 YYNGEE come from the germline V gene. The CDR3, as DNA: TGTGCCAGCAGCGTAGCGTGGGCCGGGACACCCCTCCACTTT. Amino acids: CASSVAWAGTPLHF.

This sequence joins TRBV28 and TRBJ1-4; 7 bases agree with TRBD1. V lost 7 bases, J lost 6 bases, and 8 bases stayed unmatched. The CDR3 sequence is 14 residues long. From germline, CDR1 is MDHEN and CDR2 SYDVKM. CDR3 protein: CASTLGQTHEKLFF. In DNA form, the CDR3 reads TGTGCCAGCACCCTGGGACAGACACATGAAAAACTGTTTTTT. The full variable domain, completed using reference TRBV28 and TRBJ1-4, is DVKVTQSSRYLVKRTGEKVFLECVQDMDHENMFWYRQDPGLGLRLIYFSYDVKMKEKGDIPEGYSVSREKKERFSLILESASTNQTSMYLCASTLGQTHEKLFFGSGTQLSVL.

This clone was counted only a few times. The genes are TRBV2 and TRBJ1-1; 9 nucleotides agree with TRBD1. The germline gives CDR1 SNHLY, CDR2 FYNNEI. J was trimmed by 4 bases and V by 6 bases; bases with no gene match: 6. The CDR3 contains 14 residues. CDR3 amino acids: CASSVGTGFTEAFF. The CDR3 DNA is TGTGCCAGCAGCGTGGGGACAGGGTTCACTGAAGCTTTCTTT.

The chain couples TRBV5-1 to TRBJ2-3; D call uncertain. CDR1 is SGHRS and CDR2 is YFSETQ in the germline V gene. V lost 1 base and J lost 2, with 8 bases in between. The CDR3 is 14 amino acids. CDR3 amino acids: CASSLNPVTDTQYF. The CDR3 DNA sequence: TGCGCCAGCAGCTTGAACCCAGTCACAGATACGCAGTATTTT.